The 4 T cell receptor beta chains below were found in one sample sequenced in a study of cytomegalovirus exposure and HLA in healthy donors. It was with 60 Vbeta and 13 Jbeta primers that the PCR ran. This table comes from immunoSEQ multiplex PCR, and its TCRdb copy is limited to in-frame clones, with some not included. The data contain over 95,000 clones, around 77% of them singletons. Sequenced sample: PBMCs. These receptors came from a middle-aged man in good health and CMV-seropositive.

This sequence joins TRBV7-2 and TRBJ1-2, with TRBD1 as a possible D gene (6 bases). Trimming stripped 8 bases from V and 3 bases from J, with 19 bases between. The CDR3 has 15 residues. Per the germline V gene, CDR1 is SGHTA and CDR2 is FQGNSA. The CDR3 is CASRKGGVSDYGYTF. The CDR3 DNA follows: TGTGCCAGCCGCAAGGGGGGGGTCAGTGACTATGGCTACACCTTC.

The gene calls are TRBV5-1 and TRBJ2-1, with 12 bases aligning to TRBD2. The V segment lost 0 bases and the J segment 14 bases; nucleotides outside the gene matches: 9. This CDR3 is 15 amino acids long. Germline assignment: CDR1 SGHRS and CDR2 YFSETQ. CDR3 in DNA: TGCGCCAGCAGCTTGGACCCTCTAGCGGGGGGGCCCGAGTTCTTC. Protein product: CASSLDPLAGGPEFF.

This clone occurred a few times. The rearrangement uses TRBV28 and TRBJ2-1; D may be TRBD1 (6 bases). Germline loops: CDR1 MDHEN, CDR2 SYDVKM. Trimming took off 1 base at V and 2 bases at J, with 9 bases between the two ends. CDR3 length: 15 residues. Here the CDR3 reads CASSLSGAPYNEQFF. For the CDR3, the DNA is TGTGCCAGCAGTTTATCAGGGGCCCCCTACAATGAGCAGTTCTTC.

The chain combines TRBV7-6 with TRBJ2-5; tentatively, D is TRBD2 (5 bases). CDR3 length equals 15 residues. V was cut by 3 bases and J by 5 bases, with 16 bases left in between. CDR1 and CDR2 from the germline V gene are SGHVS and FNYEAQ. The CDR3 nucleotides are TGTGCCAGCAGCTTGGAACTAGGCCTCCGGGAGACCCAGTACTTC. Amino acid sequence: CASSLELGLRETQYF.